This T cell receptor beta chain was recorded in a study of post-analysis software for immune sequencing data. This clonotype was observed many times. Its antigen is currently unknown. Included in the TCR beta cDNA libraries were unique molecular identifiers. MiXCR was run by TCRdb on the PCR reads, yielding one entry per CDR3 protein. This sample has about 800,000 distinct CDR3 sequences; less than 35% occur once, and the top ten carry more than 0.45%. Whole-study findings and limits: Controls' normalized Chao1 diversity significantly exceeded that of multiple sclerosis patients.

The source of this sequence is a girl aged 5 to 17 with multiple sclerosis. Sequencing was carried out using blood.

In DNA, the CDR3 is TGCAGCGTTGAAGACCCCGGGACAGGGAGTTACAATGAGCAGTTCTTC. Translation: CSVEDPGTGSYNEQFF. The rearrangement links TRBV29-1 to TRBJ2-1, with 9 bases lining up with TRBD1. The CDR3 is made up of 16 amino acids. Losses at the gene ends were 0 bases for V and 4 bases for J; bases not matched to a gene: 7. Per germline, CDR1 SQVTM and CDR2 ANQGSEA.